This passage covers 17 T cell receptor beta chains from one sample sequenced in a study of technical replicates of blood from a few donors. Data came from immunoSEQ multiplex PCR; TCRdb stores just in-frame clones and leaves some out. This sample has 67,000 or so clones; 95% to 96% occur once, and the top ten carry roughly 0.24%. The sequenced material came from T cells isolated from PBMCs. These receptors were obtained from a human donor in good health.

The J gene is TRBJ1-5, the V gene TRBV15, with D perhaps matching TRBD1 (6 bases). Trimming removed 3 bases from V and 6 bases from J, with 12 bases in between. This CDR3 region has 14 residues. Germline lookup yields CDR1 LNHNV and CDR2 YYDKDF (reference sequence). CDR3 in amino acids: CATSRTGSTQPQHF. CDR3 coding DNA: TGTGCCACCAGCAGGACAGGTTCGACTCAGCCCCAGCATTTT. Together with reference TRBV15 and TRBJ1-5, the CDR3 gives the full variable domain: DAMVIQNPRYQVTQFGKPVTLSCSQTLNHNVMYWYQQKSSQAPKLLFHYYDKDFNNEADTPDNFQSRRPNTSFCFLDIRSPGLGDTAMYLCATSRTGSTQPQHFGDGTRLSIL.

The V gene is TRBV2, the J gene TRBJ2-5; no clear D gene. V shed 7 bases and J shed 0 bases, with 9 bases lying between them. The germline gives CDR1 SNHLY, CDR2 FYNNEI. This CDR3 region has 13 residues. The CDR3 DNA is TGTGCCAGCATATTATTGTACCAAGAGACCCAGTACTTC. It encodes CASILLYQETQYF. Using reference TRBV2 and TRBJ2-5 for the parts outside the CDR3, the full variable domain is EPEVTQTPSHQVTQMGQEVILRCVPISNHLYFYWYRQILGQKVEFLVSFYNNEISEKSEIFDDQFSVERPDGSNFTLKIRSTKLEDSAMYFCASILLYQETQYFGPGTRLLVL.

The rearrangement links TRBV27 to TRBJ2-1, with 9 bases matching TRBD2. Germline CDR1 is MNHEY and CDR2 is SMNVEV (reference sequence). V was pared by 5 bases and J by 8 bases, with 7 bases of the junction left unmatched. The CDR3 consists of 14 residues. The CDR3 DNA sequence: TGTGCCAGCAGTCTCGCGGGGGGGAAGTATGAGCAGTTCTTC. It specifies CASSLAGGKYEQFF.

The chain joins TRBV5-5 to TRBJ2-7; D remains ambiguous. The CDR3 covers 14 residues. CDR1 and CDR2 from the germline V gene are SGHKS and YYEKEE (reference sequence). V was cut by 0 bases and J by 0 bases, with 7 bases left in between. CDR3 in amino acids: CASSLGQFSYEQYF. As DNA, the CDR3 is TGTGCCAGCAGCTTGGGGCAATTCTCCTACGAGCAGTACTTC.

The rearrangement uses TRBV30 and TRBJ1-5; 9 nucleotides align to TRBD1. Losses at the gene ends were 3 bases for V and 6 bases for J; bases not matched to a gene: 6. Germline CDR1 GTSNPN, CDR2 SVGIG (reference sequence). The CDR3 totals 14 residues. CDR3: CAWRPGQGSQPQHF. Here the CDR3 DNA reads TGTGCCTGGAGGCCAGGACAGGGGAGTCAGCCCCAGCATTTT.

This chain connects TRBV28 to TRBJ1-5; 10 positions match TRBD1. Looked up from germline, CDR1 is MDHEN and CDR2 is SYDVKM. The CDR3 totals 19 residues. V lost 0 bases, J lost 4 bases, and 12 bases stayed unmatched. The CDR3 reads CASSLWPLRTGGRNQPQHF. The CDR3 nucleotides are TGTGCCAGCAGTTTATGGCCCCTCCGGACAGGGGGTCGGAATCAGCCCCAGCATTTT.

The J gene is TRBJ2-2, the V gene TRBV19; D may be TRBD2 (6 bases). Between the trimmed V and J ends, which lost 8 bases and 3 bases, there was a span of 13 bases. This CDR3 spans 14 amino acids. Germline-derived CDR1 and CDR2 are LNHDA and SQIVND (reference sequence). The CDR3 region is CASGRDSYTGELFF. For the CDR3, the DNA is TGTGCCAGTGGCCGGGACTCATACACCGGGGAGCTGTTTTTT. Full variable domain (outside the CDR3, taken from reference TRBV19 and TRBJ2-2): DGGITQSPKYLFRKEGQNVTLSCEQNLNHDAMYWYRQDPGQGLRLIYYSQIVNDFQKGDIAEGYSVSREKKESFPLTVTSAQKNPTAFYLCASGRDSYTGELFFGEGSRLTVL.

The chain recombines TRBV4-1 with TRBJ2-4; D is perhaps TRBD1 (6 bases). This CDR3 has 17 residues. Trimming removed 1 base at V and 0 bases at J, with 13 bases between. Germline values: CDR1 MGHRA, CDR2 YSYEKL. The CDR3 coding sequence is TGCGCCAGCAGCCAAGTTGGTAGGGGGTTAGCCAAAAACATTCAGTACTTC. This codes for CASSQVGRGLAKNIQYF.

J is TRBJ2-7 and V is TRBV7-6; a weak D match, TRBD1 (6 bases). V dropped 1 base and J dropped 6 bases, with 19 bases sitting between them. CDR3 length: 16 residues. CDR1 is SGHVS and CDR2 is FNYEAQ in the germline V gene. CDR3: CASSLGVGIQGPEQYF. The CDR3, as DNA: TGTGCCAGCAGCTTAGGGGTGGGGATACAGGGACCCGAGCAGTACTTC.

J is TRBJ1-2 and V is TRBV10-3; no definite D call. The CDR3 length is 14 residues. V lost 1 base to trimming and J lost 2 bases, with 8 bases between them. Germline CDR1 and CDR2: ENHRY and SYGVKD. The chain's CDR3 is CAISEFGGNYGYTF. Written as DNA, the CDR3 is TGTGCCATCAGTGAGTTTGGAGGGAACTATGGCTACACCTTC.

The V gene is TRBV15, the J gene TRBJ2-2; D is perhaps TRBD2 (6 bases). The CDR3 has 14 amino acids. V shed 5 bases and J shed 4 bases, with 11 bases lying between them. In germline, CDR1 is LNHNV, CDR2 YYDKDF (reference sequence). The CDR3 protein is CATSHREPTGELFF. The CDR3, as DNA: TGTGCCACCAGCCATCGGGAGCCCACCGGGGAGCTGTTTTTT.

This chain joins TRBV5-4 and TRBJ2-4; 7 bases are a match to TRBD2. This CDR3 contains 18 residues. Germline loops: CDR1 SGHNT, CDR2 YYREEE (reference sequence). Trimming cost V 1 base and J 5 bases; bases outside gene matches: 15. CDR3 residues: CASSLRIRPGGTENIQYF. In DNA form, the CDR3 reads TGTGCCAGCAGCTTGAGGATTCGACCGGGAGGTACCGAAAACATTCAGTACTTC. Supplemented by reference TRBV5-4 and TRBJ2-4, the full variable domain reads ETGVTQSPTHLIKTRGQQVTLRCSSQSGHNTVSWYQQALGQGPQFIFQYYREEENGRGNFPPRFSGLQFPNYSSELNVNALELDDSALYLCASSLRIRPGGTENIQYFGAGTRLSVL.

This clone was observed a single time. The DNA for the CDR3 is TGTGCCAGTAGTTCGTGGAACACTGAAGCTTTCTTT. Translating it yields CASSSWNTEAFF. The genes are TRBV19 and TRBJ1-1; unclear D gene. V was trimmed by 5 bases and J by 1 base, leaving 5 bases between them. CDR1 and CDR2 (germline): LNHDA, SQIVND (reference sequence). The CDR3 is 12 amino acids.

This rearrangement joins TRBV5-8 to TRBJ2-1; 9 bases align to TRBD2. This CDR3 region has 15 residues. Trimming took 2 bases from V and 13 from J; bases not matched to a gene: 13. Germline-derived CDR1 and CDR2 are SGHTS and YDEGEE. The DNA for the CDR3 is TGTGCCAGCAGCTTCTCTAGCGGGGAGTTACTACCCCAGTTCTTC. Translated, it gives CASSFSSGELLPQFF.

The genes are TRBV14 and TRBJ1-1, with 7 positions matching TRBD1. V gave up 0 bases and J gave up 6 bases; unmatched junction bases: 22. This CDR3 is built from 20 residues. In germline, CDR1 is SGHDN, CDR2 FVKESK. CDR3 loop: CASSQDLPRGPEVLASEAFF. The CDR3 bases are TGTGCCAGCAGCCAAGACCTCCCTAGGGGGCCCGAAGTATTGGCGTCTGAAGCTTTCTTT.

This rearrangement joins TRBV7-9 to TRBJ2-3, with no clear D. Germline lookup yields CDR1 SEHNR and CDR2 FQNEAQ (reference sequence). Trimming cost V 0 bases and J 0 bases, with 10 bases left between them. The CDR3 totals 16 residues. The CDR3 region is CASSLAVTLSTDTQYF. The CDR3 DNA sequence: TGTGCCAGCAGCTTAGCCGTGACTCTAAGCACAGATACGCAGTATTTT.

V and J are TRBV28 and TRBJ2-7, with 8 nucleotides matching TRBD2. Germline V gene sequence: CDR1 MDHEN, CDR2 SYDVKM. The junction had 1 base not matched to a gene; V was cut back by 7 bases and J by 2 bases. The CDR3 runs to 12 residues. The CDR3 protein is CASKREPYEQYF. CDR3 DNA sequence: TGTGCCAGCAAGCGGGAGCCCTACGAGCAGTACTTC.